This TCR beta chain was obtained from a study of beta chain features in type 1 diabetes. Notes on the study in general: The study found moderately but significantly shorter TCRB CDR3s in all four CD4+ subsets of Type 1 diabetes patients.

With regard to this clone: The target antigen is unknown.

Investigators reverse transcribed all isolated RNA, so they sequenced expressed TCRB transcripts. Sequencing used immunoSEQ multiplex PCR; TCRdb keeps in-frame clones, though not all of them. The profile shows some 240,000 clones, 16% of them singletons. CDR3 size: 12 residues. Germline CDR1 LNHDA, CDR2 SQIVND (reference sequence). The trim removed 5 bases at V and 6 bases at J, leaving 3 bases unmatched. Material: naive CD4+ T cells from blood. The V gene is TRBV19, the J gene TRBJ2-7; 8 positions match TRBD1. The receptor's source is a man aged 30-40 years with type 1 diabetes. CDR3 sequence: CASSQGAAEQYF. The CDR3 DNA follows: TGTGCCAGTAGTCAGGGGGCCGCCGAGCAGTACTTC.